Listed below are T cell receptor beta chains from one sample, sequenced in a study of blood T cell repertoires in COVID-19. Method: immunoSEQ multiplex PCR; TCRdb's copy keeps in-frame clones and lacks some. This table has about 74,000 clones, under 95% appearing once. Specimen: peripheral blood. The receptors stem from a man aged 50 to 60 with acute or convalescent COVID-19. Both conserved end residues are part of each CDR3. D genes are given only for firm matches.

j_gene: TRBJ1-4; d_gene: TRBD1; v_gene: TRBV29-1; CDR3aa: CSVEDRGSEKLFF
j_gene: TRBJ2-1; d_gene: TRBD2; v_gene: TRBV18; CDR3aa: CASSPMSGTYNEQFF
j_gene: TRBJ2-1; d_gene: NA; v_gene: TRBV7-9; CDR3aa: CASREGVNEQFF
j_gene: TRBJ1-1; d_gene: TRBD1; v_gene: TRBV29-1; CDR3aa: CSAERGLGTEAFF
j_gene: TRBJ2-2; d_gene: NA; v_gene: TRBV5-1; CDR3aa: CASSLGQPNTGELFF
j_gene: TRBJ2-5; d_gene: NA; v_gene: TRBV7-9; CDR3aa: CASRARTEQETQYF
j_gene: TRBJ1-5; d_gene: NA; v_gene: TRBV24-1; CDR3aa: CATSGRGGGNQPQHF
j_gene: TRBJ1-1; d_gene: NA; v_gene: TRBV7-9; CDR3aa: CASSLEGGGTEAFF
j_gene: TRBJ1-2; d_gene: NA; v_gene: TRBV30; CDR3aa: CAWTATDGYYGYTF
j_gene: TRBJ1-1; d_gene: TRBD1; v_gene: TRBV28; CDR3aa: CASSAPTGEHTEAFF
j_gene: TRBJ2-3; d_gene: NA; v_gene: TRBV11-2; CDR3aa: CASSLDLRSRGDTQYF
j_gene: TRBJ1-6; d_gene: TRBD1; v_gene: TRBV3-1/TRBV3-2; CDR3aa: CASSSRDRRGSSPLHF
j_gene: TRBJ2-3; d_gene: NA; v_gene: TRBV10-3; CDR3aa: CAITPGHLLGGDTQYF
j_gene: TRBJ2-7; d_gene: TRBD2; v_gene: TRBV9; CDR3aa: CASSEQPEREYLEQYF
j_gene: TRBJ2-1; d_gene: NA; v_gene: TRBV28; CDR3aa: CASKGAENYNEQFF
j_gene: TRBJ2-1; d_gene: NA; v_gene: TRBV6-5; CDR3aa: CASGILGTGGGGQFF
j_gene: TRBJ2-2; d_gene: TRBD1; v_gene: TRBV7-6; CDR3aa: CASSLAHGVRGYTGELFF
j_gene: TRBJ1-1; d_gene: TRBD1; v_gene: TRBV10-2; CDR3aa: CATSGQLNTEAFF
j_gene: TRBJ1-2; d_gene: NA; v_gene: TRBV5-4; CDR3aa: CASSSPSLGGGYTF